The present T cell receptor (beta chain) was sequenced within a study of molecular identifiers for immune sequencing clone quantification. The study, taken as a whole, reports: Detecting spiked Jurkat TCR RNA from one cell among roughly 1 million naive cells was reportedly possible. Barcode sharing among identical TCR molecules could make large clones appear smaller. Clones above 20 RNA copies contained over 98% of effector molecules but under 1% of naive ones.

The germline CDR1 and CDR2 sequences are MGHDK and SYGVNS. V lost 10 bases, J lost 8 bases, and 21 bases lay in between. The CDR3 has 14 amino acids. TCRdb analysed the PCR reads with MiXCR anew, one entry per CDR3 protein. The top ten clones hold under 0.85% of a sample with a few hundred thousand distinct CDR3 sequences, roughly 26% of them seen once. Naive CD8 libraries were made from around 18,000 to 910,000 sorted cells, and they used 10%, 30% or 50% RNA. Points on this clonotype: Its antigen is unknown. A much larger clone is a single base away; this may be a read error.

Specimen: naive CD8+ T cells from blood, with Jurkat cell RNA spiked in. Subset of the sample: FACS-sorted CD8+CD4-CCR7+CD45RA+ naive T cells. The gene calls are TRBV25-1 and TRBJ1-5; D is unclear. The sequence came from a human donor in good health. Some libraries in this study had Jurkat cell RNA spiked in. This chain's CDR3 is CATGPRHENKPQHF. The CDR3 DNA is TGTGCCACCGGTCCGCGGCACGAGAATAAGCCCCAGCATTTT.